Below are 32 T cell receptor beta chains sequenced from a single sample in a study of CD8 T cells in Susac syndrome. The authors reverse transcribed roughly 0.5 to 1 ug RNA with random hexamers. TCRdb processed the immunoSEQ multiplex PCR reads anew with MiXCR; each CDR3 protein has one entry. This sample has around 200,000 distinct CDR3 sequences; roughly 94% occur once, and the top ten carry 0.07% to 0.095%. Sequenced material: CD4+ T cells from PBMCs. These receptors were obtained from a human donor with multiple sclerosis.

Only one count was recorded for this clonotype. The chain is built from TRBV12-3 or TRBV12-4 and TRBJ2-7; no definite D call. V was cut by 8 bases and J by 0 bases, with 5 bases left in between. This CDR3 is 11 amino acids long. Here the CDR3 reads CASESSYEQYF. The DNA for the CDR3 is TGTGCCAGCGAAAGCTCCTACGAGCAGTACTTC.

The chain joins TRBV5-4 to TRBJ2-5; D remains unclear. Trimming took off 7 bases at V and 1 base at J, with 17 bases between the two ends. The length of the CDR3 is 15 residues. Per germline, CDR1 SGHNT and CDR2 YYREEE (reference sequence). The CDR3 reads CASSRTTLLQETQYF. The CDR3 DNA is TGTGCCAGCTCTCGAACTACCTTACTCCAAGAGACCCAGTACTTC. Looking up the rest from reference TRBV5-4 and TRBJ2-5 gives the full variable domain: ETGVTQSPTHLIKTRGQQVTLRCSSQSGHNTVSWYQQALGQGPQFIFQYYREEENGRGNFPPRFSGLQFPNYSSELNVNALELDDSALYLCASSRTTLLQETQYFGPGTRLLVL.

This clonotype showed up just once. This CDR3 reads CASSLDVQGAGNQPQHF. Here the CDR3 DNA reads TGCGCCAGCAGCTTGGATGTACAGGGGGCGGGCAATCAGCCCCAGCATTTT. The chain is built from TRBV5-1 and TRBJ1-5, with 9 bases lining up with TRBD1. There are 17 residues in the CDR3. J lost 2 bases, V lost 0 bases, and 6 bases had no gene match. CDR1 is SGHRS and CDR2 is YFSETQ in the germline V gene.

This chain uses TRBV14 with TRBJ2-3; D unresolved. V dropped 0 bases and J dropped 0 bases, with 4 bases sitting between them. The germline V gene encodes CDR1 SGHDN and CDR2 FVKESK. The CDR3 is 14 amino acids. This CDR3 reads CASSQDWSTDTQYF. For the CDR3, the DNA is TGTGCCAGCAGCCAAGACTGGAGCACAGATACGCAGTATTTT.

The genes are TRBV3-1 and TRBJ1-2; D remains unclear. CDR3 length: 13 residues. The germline V and J ends were trimmed by 3 bases and 7 bases, with 12 bases remaining between them. The germline V gene has CDR1 LGHDT and CDR2 YNNKEL (reference sequence). The CDR3 DNA is TGTGCCAGCAGCCAGAACAGTCCTGGTGGCTACACCTTC. It yields the protein CASSQNSPGGYTF.

The chain links TRBV9 to TRBJ2-2, with D possibly TRBD1 on 6 matching bases. Trimming left V 0 bases short and J 2 bases short, with 8 bases between. The CDR3 is 15 amino acids. Germline loops: CDR1 SGDLS, CDR2 YYNGEE. The CDR3 DNA is TGTGCCAGCAGCGTAGGACAGGAAAACACCGGGGAGCTGTTTTTT. Translation: CASSVGQENTGELFF.

The chain recombines TRBV7-9 with TRBJ2-1; D is possibly TRBD2 (5 bases). The CDR3 consists of 14 residues. V was cut by 0 bases and J by 6 bases, with 9 bases left in between. Germline CDR1 reads SEHNR; CDR2 reads FQNEAQ (reference sequence). The chain's CDR3 is CASSLARGGNEQFF. In DNA, the CDR3 is TGTGCCAGCAGCTTAGCGCGAGGAGGCAATGAGCAGTTCTTC.

The chain joins TRBV7-2 to TRBJ2-3; 10 bases match TRBD2. The germline CDR1 and CDR2 sequences are SGHTA and FQGNSA. The CDR3 length is 16 residues. The ends lost 5 bases at V and 4 bases at J; junction bases unmatched: 9. Here the CDR3 DNA reads TGTGCCAGCAGCCATGTAAGCGGGGGGGACTCAGATACGCAGTATTTT. This gives the protein CASSHVSGGDSDTQYF.

This chain links TRBV5-1 with TRBJ2-1; D is undetermined. The germline V gene has CDR1 SGHRS and CDR2 YFSETQ. CDR3 length equals 15 residues. With 4 bases removed from V and 0 bases from J, the gap between germline ends came to 11 bases. CDR3 sequence: CASSHTSASYNEQFF. DNA of the CDR3: TGCGCCAGCAGCCACACTTCGGCCTCCTACAATGAGCAGTTCTTC.

This clonotype appeared once. V is TRBV9 and J is TRBJ1-1, with no clear D. The V end lost 2 bases, the J end lost 1 base, and 9 bases lay between the germline ends. Germline-derived CDR1 and CDR2 are SGDLS and YYNGEE. CDR3 size: 14 residues. Here the CDR3 DNA reads TGTGCCAGCAGCGTTAACAGTGGGAACACTGAAGCTTTCTTT. It codes for CASSVNSGNTEAFF. Complete variable domain (other parts from reference TRBV9 and TRBJ1-1): DSGVTQTPKHLITATGQRVTLRCSPRSGDLSVYWYQQSLDQGLQFLIQYYNGEERAKGNILERFSAQQFPDLHSELNLSSLELGDSALYFCASSVNSGNTEAFFGQGTRLTVV.

The chain combines TRBV29-1 with TRBJ1-3; D unclear. Germline V gives CDR1 SQVTM, CDR2 ANQGSEA. Trimming left V 7 bases short and J 0 bases short, with 10 bases between. The CDR3 runs 13 residues. This chain's CDR3 is CSAGETSGNTIYF. The CDR3 bases are TGCAGCGCAGGAGAGACCTCTGGAAACACCATATATTTT.

J is TRBJ2-1 and V is TRBV5-1; no firm D call. V was pared by 7 bases and J by 7 bases, with 12 bases between. Germline V lookup: CDR1 SGHRS, CDR2 YFSETQ. CDR3 length equals 12 residues. The CDR3 sequence: CASSSGVNEQFF. The CDR3 DNA follows: TGCGCCAGCTCGAGTGGCGTAAATGAGCAGTTCTTC. Looking up the rest from reference TRBV5-1 and TRBJ2-1 gives the full variable domain: KAGVTQTPRYLIKTRGQQVTLSCSPISGHRSVSWYQQTPGQGLQFLFEYFSETQRNKGNFPGRFSGRQFSNSRSEMNVSTLELGDSALYLCASSSGVNEQFFGPGTRLTVL.

The chain combines TRBV6-5 with TRBJ2-7, with 8 bases identical to TRBD1. The CDR3 extends over 13 amino acids. Losses at the gene ends were 6 bases for V and 4 bases for J; bases not matched to a gene: 5. Germline lookup yields CDR1 MNHEY and CDR2 SVGAGI. In nucleotides, the CDR3 is TGTGCCAGCAGAAGGACAGGGTCTTACGAGCAGTACGTC. Amino acids: CASRRTGSYEQYV.

The chain combines TRBV20-1 with TRBJ1-1, with no clear D. The CDR3 is 11 residues long. Germline V lookup: CDR1 DFQATT, CDR2 SNEGSKA (reference sequence). Trimming took 3 bases from V and 11 from J, leaving 13 bases between them. This CDR3 is CSASGPGMAFF. As DNA, the CDR3 is TGCAGTGCTAGTGGGCCGGGTATGGCTTTCTTT.

The table lists this clonotype with a count of one. The germline gene is not matched at one end of the junction; a read error may be the cause. The chain joins TRBV13 to TRBJ2-7, with TRBD2 matching over 7 bases. The CDR3 is 10 residues long. The germline V gene encodes CDR1 PRHDT and CDR2 FYEKMQ (reference sequence). CDR3 in amino acids: CASGGVLLSF. DNA for the CDR3: TGTGCCAGCGGGGGGGTACTACTTTCTTTC.

The chain links TRBV12-3 or TRBV12-4 to TRBJ2-1, with TRBD2 matching over 11 bases. V was clipped by 3 bases and J by 9 bases; unmatched bases: 10. This CDR3 is built from 16 residues. CDR3 loop: CASSFSGGAIMLEQFF. The CDR3 nucleotides read TGTGCCAGCAGTTTTAGCGGGGGGGCGATTATGCTTGAGCAGTTCTTC.

This chain connects TRBV5-1 to TRBJ2-5; TRBD2 matches at 10 bases. The CDR3 spans 17 residues. J lost 3 bases, V lost 4 bases, and 12 bases had no gene match. Germline CDR1 reads SGHRS; CDR2 reads YFSETQ. CDR3 region: CASSPGGSGGTKETQYF. The CDR3, as DNA: TGCGCCAGCAGCCCTGGCGGTAGCGGGGGGACCAAAGAGACCCAGTACTTC.

The chain uses TRBV2 and TRBJ1-5; D not resolved. CDR3 length: 15 residues. The ends were cut back, 1 base at V and 6 bases at J, with 13 bases in the middle. Germline CDR1 SNHLY, CDR2 FYNNEI. CDR3 protein: CASSEELLGSQPQHF. CDR3 DNA: TGTGCCAGCAGTGAAGAACTCCTGGGAAGTCAGCCCCAGCATTTT.

The chain is built from TRBV9 and TRBJ2-5, with 11 bases lining up with TRBD2. CDR3 size: 16 residues. The ends lost 2 bases at V and 2 bases at J; junction bases unmatched: 5. Germline values: CDR1 SGDLS, CDR2 YYNGEE. The CDR3 DNA is TGTGCCAGCAGCGTCACCCTAGCGGGAGGTCAAGAGACCCAGTACTTC. The encoded protein is CASSVTLAGGQETQYF.

The chain recombines TRBV7-8 with TRBJ2-1; D unclear. V dropped 3 bases and J dropped 7 bases, with 10 bases sitting between them. The CDR3 runs to 13 residues. Germline loops: CDR1 SGHVS, CDR2 FQNEAQ. The CDR3 sequence: CASSLETQNEQFF. The CDR3 DNA follows: TGTGCCAGCAGCTTGGAGACCCAAAATGAGCAGTTCTTC.

In its sample, this clonotype was seen a few times. This rearrangement joins TRBV19 to TRBJ1-5; 7 nucleotides match TRBD1. With 5 bases clipped from V and 5 bases from J, the junction kept 3 bases outside the gene matches. The CDR3 contains 13 residues. The germline V gene has CDR1 LNHDA and CDR2 SQIVND (reference sequence). For the CDR3, the DNA is TGTGCCAGTAGTCGGGACAGCCATCAGCCCCAGCATTTT. The encoded protein is CASSRDSHQPQHF.

This clonotype was recorded once. V is TRBV10-3 and J is TRBJ2-7, with 7 positions matching TRBD1. Germline V gene lookup returns CDR1 ENHRY and CDR2 SYGVKD. CDR3 length: 13 residues. V lost 3 bases to trimming and J lost 4 bases; unmatched junction nucleotides: 3. The CDR3 coding sequence is TGTGCCATCAGTGACACAGGGGCGTACGAGCAGTACGTC. This encodes CAISDTGAYEQYV.

The chain joins TRBV29-1 to TRBJ2-3, with D unclear. Germline V CDR1 and CDR2: SQVTM, ANQGSEA. Trimming removed 6 bases at V and 4 bases at J, with 8 bases between. The CDR3 is 11 residues long. The CDR3 DNA reads as TGCAGCGTGGTTGCCGCAGATACGCAGTATTTT. Protein: CSVVAADTQYF.

The chain employs TRBV20-1 and TRBJ2-7; the D gene is possibly TRBD2 (7 bases). The CDR3 loop spans 12 amino acids. The germline V and J ends were trimmed by 3 bases and 3 bases, with 9 bases remaining between them. CDR1 is DFQATT and CDR2 is SNEGSKA in the germline V gene (reference sequence). CDR3 DNA sequence: TGCAGTGCTAGGGGGGGGCGCTACGAGCAGTACTTC. This gives the protein CSARGGRYEQYF.

The genes are TRBV14 and TRBJ1-1, with 10 nucleotides matching TRBD1. Unmatched junction bases numbered 5, after V lost 2 bases and J lost 8 bases. Germline CDR1 reads SGHDN; CDR2 reads FVKESK. The CDR3 is 14 residues long. This chain's CDR3 is CASSQRTGGAEAFF. CDR3 coding DNA: TGTGCCAGCAGCCAACGGACAGGGGGAGCAGAAGCTTTCTTT.

This clonotype was observed many times. The chain has TRBV18 and TRBJ2-3, with D unresolved. This CDR3 has 12 residues. The germline V gene encodes CDR1 KGHSH and CDR2 LQKENI. Trimming cost V 8 bases and J 0 bases, with 6 bases left between them. The CDR3 is CASSPSTDTQYF. The CDR3 bases are TGTGCCAGCAGCCCTAGCACAGATACGCAGTATTTT.

V is TRBV28 and J is TRBJ2-7, with a tentative D call TRBD2 (6 bases). V was clipped by 1 base and J by 0 bases, with 7 bases between them. Germline CDR1 MDHEN, CDR2 SYDVKM. The CDR3 length is 14 residues. CDR3 in amino acids: CASSLSGDSYEQYF. CDR3 sequence (DNA): TGTGCCAGCAGTTTATCGGGAGACTCCTACGAGCAGTACTTC.

This rearrangement joins TRBV20-1 to TRBJ2-5; D not certain. Germline loops: CDR1 DFQATT, CDR2 SNEGSKA (reference sequence). Trimming took 1 base from V and 5 from J, leaving 11 bases between them. The CDR3 covers 13 residues. CDR3 in amino acids: CSARGLDWETQYF. The CDR3 region has the DNA TGCAGTGCTAGAGGGCTAGACTGGGAGACCCAGTACTTC.

This sequence joins TRBV20-1 and TRBJ1-6, with D possibly TRBD1 on 6 matching bases. The V end lost 3 bases, the J end lost 7 bases, and 13 bases lay between the germline ends. The CDR3 has 14 amino acids. Germline V CDR1 and CDR2: DFQATT, SNEGSKA (reference sequence). This chain's CDR3 is CSARGALGNSPLHF. The CDR3 DNA reads TGCAGTGCTAGGGGGGCCCTGGGCAATTCACCCCTCCACTTT.

The V gene is TRBV29-1, the J gene TRBJ1-2; D may be TRBD1 (5 bases). V was shortened by 4 bases and J by 8 bases, with 14 bases between the two germline ends. The CDR3 loop spans 12 amino acids. The V gene's germline CDR1 is SQVTM and CDR2 ANQGSEA. CDR3 DNA: TGCAGCGTTGGGGGGGATTCGGGCGGCTACACCTTC. Translated, it gives CSVGGDSGGYTF.

The chain combines TRBV29-1 with TRBJ2-2, with TRBD1 matching 7 bases. V was clipped by 6 bases and J by 3 bases; unmatched bases: 7. Germline CDR1 is SQVTM and CDR2 is ANQGSEA. The CDR3 is 14 residues long. The CDR3 sequence is CSVADRPDTGELFF. CDR3 sequence (DNA): TGCAGCGTAGCGGACAGGCCCGACACCGGGGAGCTGTTTTTT.

In DNA, the CDR3 is TGTGCCAGCAGCCGGCCTAGCGGGAGTGAGACCCAGTACTTC. It yields the protein CASSRPSGSETQYF. The chain joins TRBV3-1 to TRBJ2-5; 10 bases agree with TRBD2. CDR1 LGHDT and CDR2 YNNKEL come from the germline V gene (reference sequence). V was pared by 4 bases and J by 5 bases, with 4 bases of the junction left unmatched. The CDR3 is 14 residues long.